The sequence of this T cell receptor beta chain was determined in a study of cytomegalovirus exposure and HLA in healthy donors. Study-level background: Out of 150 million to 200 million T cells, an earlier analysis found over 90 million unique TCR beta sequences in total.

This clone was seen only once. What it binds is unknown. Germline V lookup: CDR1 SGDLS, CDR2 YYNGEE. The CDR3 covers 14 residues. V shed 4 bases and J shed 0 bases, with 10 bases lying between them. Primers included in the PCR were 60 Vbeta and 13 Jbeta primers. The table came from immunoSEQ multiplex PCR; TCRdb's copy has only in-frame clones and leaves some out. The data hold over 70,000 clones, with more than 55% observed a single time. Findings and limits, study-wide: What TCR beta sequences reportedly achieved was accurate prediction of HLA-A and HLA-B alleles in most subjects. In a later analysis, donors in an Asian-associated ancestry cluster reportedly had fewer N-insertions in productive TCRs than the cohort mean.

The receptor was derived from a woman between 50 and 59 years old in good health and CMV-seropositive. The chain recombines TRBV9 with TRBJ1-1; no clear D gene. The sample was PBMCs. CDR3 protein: CASSPEGLNTEAFF. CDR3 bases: TGTGCCAGCAGCCCTGAGGGTTTGAACACTGAAGCTTTCTTT.